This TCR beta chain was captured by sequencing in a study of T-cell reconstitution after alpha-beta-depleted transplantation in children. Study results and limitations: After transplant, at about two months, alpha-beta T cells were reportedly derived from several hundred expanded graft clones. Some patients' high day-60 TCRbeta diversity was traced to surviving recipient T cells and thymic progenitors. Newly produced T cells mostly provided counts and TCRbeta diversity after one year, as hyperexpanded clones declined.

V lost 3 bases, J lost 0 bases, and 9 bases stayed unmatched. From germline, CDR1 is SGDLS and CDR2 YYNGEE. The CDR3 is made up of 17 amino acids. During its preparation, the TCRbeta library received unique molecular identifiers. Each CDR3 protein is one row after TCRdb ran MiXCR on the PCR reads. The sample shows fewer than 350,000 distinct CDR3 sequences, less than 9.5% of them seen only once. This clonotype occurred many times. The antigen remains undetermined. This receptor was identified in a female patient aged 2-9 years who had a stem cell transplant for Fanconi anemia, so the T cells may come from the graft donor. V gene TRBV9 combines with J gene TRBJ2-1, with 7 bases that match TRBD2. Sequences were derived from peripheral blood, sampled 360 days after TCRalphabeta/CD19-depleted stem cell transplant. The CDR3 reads CASSAGGLPSSYNEQFF. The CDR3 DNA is TGTGCCAGCAGCGCGGGGGGACTTCCCAGCTCCTACAATGAGCAGTTCTTC.